This T cell receptor (beta chain) originates from a study of shared clonotypes between healthy human individuals. Repertoires were generated with immunoSEQ multiplex PCR, while TCRdb's copy carries only in-frame clones and drops some. The table shows almost 700,000 clones, with around 92% occurring only once. Naive CD8 cells lacked CD45RO, underwent positive selection for CCR7 and left out terminally differentiated effector memory CD45RA+ cells. This CDR3 spans 16 amino acids. The junction had 12 bases not matched to a gene; V was cut back by 5 bases and J by 4 bases. Germline V gives CDR1 LNHNV, CDR2 YYDKDF (reference sequence).

Sequenced input: naive CD8+ T cells sorted from blood. This receptor was obtained from a man aged 25-45 years in good health. This chain connects TRBV15 to TRBJ2-7; 9 nucleotides line up with TRBD1. The CDR3 is CATSPHPGTGTYEQYF. CDR3 sequence (DNA): TGTGCCACCAGCCCCCACCCCGGGACAGGGACGTACGAGCAGTACTTC.